This entry concerns a single T cell receptor beta chain. Its antigen is unknown. No per-base quality is available; no much larger clone lies one base away. From cysteine to phenylalanine, the CDR3 is 14 amino acids long. Kept here is only the CDR3 DNA, which spans 42 bases and is read in frame from base 1. Based on the germline V gene, the CDR1 and CDR2 sequences are SGDLS and YYNGEE. A distance of 12 bases separates the germline ends of V and J, which lose 0 bases and 5 bases respectively. RNA was extracted using the RNeasy kit, and roughly 0.5 to 1 microgram was reverse transcribed with random hexamers. The immunoSEQ multiplex PCR assay, which covers 54 Vbeta and 13 Jbeta segments, was used to amplify TCR beta CDR3 regions. PCR amplification bias was corrected by using a synthetic template baseline for primer optimization and computational correction. For the original study's pipeline: Reads were assigned to V, D and J genes according to IMGT and analyzed in immunoSEQ Analyzer, with only productive sequences retained. Clonality was computed as one minus Shannon entropy normalized by log2 of the number of productive unique sequences. Public and private clones were assessed among the 100 most prevalent clones of each patient and control. Susac-specific clones were defined as absent from healthy and MS cohorts, over a thousand published viral clones and other ImmuneACCESS disease sequences. TCRdb passed the public sequencing reads through fastp at Q25 and MiXCR, retaining productive beta sequences. Identical CDR3 proteins give one entry, which carries the most common genes and DNA. What appears here as the V and J calls and clone size reflects TCRdb's work, not the paper's. This sample comprises 150,000 to 190,000 distinct CDR3 sequences, about 95% of them detected only once. Over 0.12% of the sample is held by the ten biggest clonotypes.

High-throughput TCR beta sequencing profiled peripheral blood CD8+ and CD4+ T cells from healthy donors, Susac syndrome patients and multiple sclerosis patients. Treatment-naive patients with stable or active relapsing-remitting disease fulfilling revised McDonald criteria were used as multiple sclerosis controls. CD8+ TEMRA cells were enriched by FACS, while bulk CD8+ and CD4+ T cells were purified by magnetic negative isolation. Blood was drawn into EDTA tubes, processed within 24 hours, and PBMCs were isolated by density gradient centrifugation. PBMCs intended for TCR sequencing were cryopreserved in liquid nitrogen and thawed later in a water bath at 37 degrees C. The sorted or isolated CD4+, CD8+ and CD8+ TEMRA cells reached a purity of at least 90%. This specimen comes from a study of CD8 T cells in Susac syndrome (dated by TCRdb to between 2018 and 2021). A note on the overall study: Repertoire sequencing was used to test whether CD8+ T cell activation and differentiation in Susac syndrome was antigen driven. Clonality of the CD8+ T cell repertoire was compared between more than 9 healthy donors, some 14 Susac syndrome patients and under 19 multiple sclerosis patients.

Paper-wide results and their limitations: The number of individuals in the TCR sequencing and HLA analysis was acknowledged as relatively small.

This clonotype was sampled from a human donor with multiple sclerosis. Material for sequencing was CD8+ T cells from PBMCs. The chain couples TRBV9 to TRBJ2-7, and perhaps TRBD1 as D gene, on 6 matching bases. The sequenced DNA is TGTGCCAGCAGCGTAGTGGGCAGGGGTGACGAGCAGTACTTC. Translated, this gives CASSVVGRGDEQYF.